This T cell receptor (beta chain) comes out of a study of identical twins. On this clonotype: No antigen is known for it.

Study-level points and caveats: For out-of-frame beta sequences, excess twin sharing was weaker.

The CDR3 runs 15 residues. Losses at the gene ends were 0 bases for V and 2 bases for J; bases not matched to a gene: 3. Germline CDR1 and CDR2: DFQATT and SNEGSKA (reference sequence). Template switching added a universal primer site, and cDNA bore unique molecular identifiers. MiXCR was run by TCRdb on the 5' RACE reads, yielding one entry per CDR3 protein. The repertoire holds 700,000 to 950,000 distinct CDR3 sequences, with 12% as singletons. The sample also formed part of further work on yellow fever vaccine responses in identical twins.

The receptor was derived from a young woman in good health. This chain links TRBV20-1 with TRBJ2-7; 11 bases are shared with TRBD1. Sequenced material: PBMCs. CDR3 sequence (DNA): TGCAGTGCTAGAGAGGGACAGGGGGTTCCCTACGAGCAGTACTTC. Protein sequence: CSAREGQGVPYEQYF.